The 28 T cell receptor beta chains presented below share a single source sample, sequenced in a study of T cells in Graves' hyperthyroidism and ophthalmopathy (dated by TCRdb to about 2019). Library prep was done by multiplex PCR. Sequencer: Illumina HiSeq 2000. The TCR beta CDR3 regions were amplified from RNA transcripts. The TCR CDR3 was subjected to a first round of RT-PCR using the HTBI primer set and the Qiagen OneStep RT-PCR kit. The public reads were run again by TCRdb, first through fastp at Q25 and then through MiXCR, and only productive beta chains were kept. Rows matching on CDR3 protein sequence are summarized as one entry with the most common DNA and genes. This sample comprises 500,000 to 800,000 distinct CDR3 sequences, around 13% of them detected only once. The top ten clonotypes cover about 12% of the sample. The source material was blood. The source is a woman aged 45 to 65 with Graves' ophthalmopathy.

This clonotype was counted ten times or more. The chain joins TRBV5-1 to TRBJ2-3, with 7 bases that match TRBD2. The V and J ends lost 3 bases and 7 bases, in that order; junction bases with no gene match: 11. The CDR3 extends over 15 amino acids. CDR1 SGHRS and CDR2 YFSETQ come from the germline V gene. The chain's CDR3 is CASSSQAGDVNTQYF. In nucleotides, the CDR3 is TGCGCCAGCAGCTCCCAGGCGGGAGACGTAAATACGCAGTATTTT.

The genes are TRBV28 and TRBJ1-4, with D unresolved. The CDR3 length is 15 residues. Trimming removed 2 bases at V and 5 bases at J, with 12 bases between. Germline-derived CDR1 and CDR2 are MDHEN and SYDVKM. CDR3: CASSLGLGVNEKLFF. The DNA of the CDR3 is TGTGCCAGCAGTTTAGGCCTCGGGGTGAATGAAAAACTGTTTTTT. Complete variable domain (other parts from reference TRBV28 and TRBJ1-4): DVKVTQSSRYLVKRTGEKVFLECVQDMDHENMFWYRQDPGLGLRLIYFSYDVKMKEKGDIPEGYSVSREKKERFSLILESASTNQTSMYLCASSLGLGVNEKLFFGSGTQLSVL.

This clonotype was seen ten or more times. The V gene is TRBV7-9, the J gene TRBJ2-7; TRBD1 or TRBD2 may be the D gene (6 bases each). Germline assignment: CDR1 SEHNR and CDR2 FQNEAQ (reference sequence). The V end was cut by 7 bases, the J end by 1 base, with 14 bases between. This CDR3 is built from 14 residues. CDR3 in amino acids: CASNPRGESYEQYF. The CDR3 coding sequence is TGTGCCAGCAACCCGAGGGGGGAGTCCTACGAGCAGTACTTC.

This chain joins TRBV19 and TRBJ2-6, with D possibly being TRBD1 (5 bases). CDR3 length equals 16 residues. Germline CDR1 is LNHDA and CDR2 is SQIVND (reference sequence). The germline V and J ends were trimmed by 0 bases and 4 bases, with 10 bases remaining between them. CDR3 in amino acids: CASSIDRVAGANVLTF. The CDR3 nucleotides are TGTGCCAGTAGTATAGACAGGGTAGCCGGGGCCAACGTCCTGACTTTC.

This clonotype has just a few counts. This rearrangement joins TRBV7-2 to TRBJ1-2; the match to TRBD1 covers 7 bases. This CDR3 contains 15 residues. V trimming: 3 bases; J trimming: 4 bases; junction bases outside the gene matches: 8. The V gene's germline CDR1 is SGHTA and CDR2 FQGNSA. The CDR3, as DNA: TGTGCCAGCAGCTTGACGGCAGGGGGATTCTATGGCTACACCTTC. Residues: CASSLTAGGFYGYTF. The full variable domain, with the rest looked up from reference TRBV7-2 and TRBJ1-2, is GAGVSQSPSNKVTEKGKDVELRCDPISGHTALYWYRQSLGQGLEFLIYFQGNSAPDKSGLPSDRFSAERTGGSVSTLTIQRTQQEDSAVYLCASSLTAGGFYGYTFGSGTRLTVV.

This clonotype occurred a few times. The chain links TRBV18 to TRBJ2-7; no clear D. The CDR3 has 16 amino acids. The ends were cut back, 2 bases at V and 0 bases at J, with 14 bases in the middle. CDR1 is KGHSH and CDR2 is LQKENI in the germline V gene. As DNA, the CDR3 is TGTGCCAGCTCACCATTTTCAGAGAAAACCTCCTACGAGCAGTACTTC. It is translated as CASSPFSEKTSYEQYF. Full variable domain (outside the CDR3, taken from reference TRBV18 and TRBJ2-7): NAGVMQNPRHLVRRRGQEARLRCSPMKGHSHVYWYRQLPEEGLKFMVYLQKENIIDESGMPKERFSAEFPKEGPSILRIQQVVRGDSAAYFCASSPFSEKTSYEQYFGPGTRLTVT.

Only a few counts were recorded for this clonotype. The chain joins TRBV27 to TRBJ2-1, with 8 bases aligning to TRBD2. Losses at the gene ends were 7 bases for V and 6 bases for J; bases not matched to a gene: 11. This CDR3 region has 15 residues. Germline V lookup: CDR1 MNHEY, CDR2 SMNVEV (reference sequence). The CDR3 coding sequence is TGTGCCAGCACATCAGCGGGAGTGCCTTTCAATGAGCAGTTCTTC. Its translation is CASTSAGVPFNEQFF.

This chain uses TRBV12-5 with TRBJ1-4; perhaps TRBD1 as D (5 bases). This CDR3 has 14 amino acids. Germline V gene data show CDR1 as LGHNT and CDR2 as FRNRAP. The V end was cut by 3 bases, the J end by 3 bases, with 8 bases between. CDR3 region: CASGLRGANEKLFF. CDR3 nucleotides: TGTGCTAGTGGTTTAAGAGGGGCTAATGAAAAACTGTTTTTT.

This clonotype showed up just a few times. The CDR3 DNA reads as TGTGCCAGCAGCCAAAACCACGGAGCTAACTATGGCTACACCTTC. Translating it yields CASSQNHGANYGYTF. The V and J genes are TRBV14 and TRBJ1-2; no firm D call. V shed 2 bases and J shed 0 bases, with 10 bases lying between them. The V gene's germline CDR1 is SGHDN and CDR2 FVKESK. The CDR3 runs 15 residues.

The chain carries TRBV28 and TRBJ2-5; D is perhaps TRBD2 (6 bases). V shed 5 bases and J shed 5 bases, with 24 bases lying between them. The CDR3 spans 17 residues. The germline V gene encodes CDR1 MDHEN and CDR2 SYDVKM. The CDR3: CASSPYRGIRSGETQYF. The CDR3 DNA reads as TGTGCCAGCAGTCCCTACCGCGGGATCCGATCCGGGGAGACCCAGTACTTC. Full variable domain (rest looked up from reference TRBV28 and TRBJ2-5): DVKVTQSSRYLVKRTGEKVFLECVQDMDHENMFWYRQDPGLGLRLIYFSYDVKMKEKGDIPEGYSVSREKKERFSLILESASTNQTSMYLCASSPYRGIRSGETQYFGPGTRLLVL.

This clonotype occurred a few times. The CDR3 DNA is TGTGCCAGCAGTCCTACTAGCGGGAGTATCGGTGAGCAGTTCTTC. Residues: CASSPTSGSIGEQFF. The chain is built from TRBV6-4 and TRBJ2-1; 11 bases map to TRBD2. The CDR3 length is 15 residues. In germline, CDR1 is MRHNA, CDR2 SNTAGT. With V trimmed by 5 bases and J by 9 bases, 9 bases remained unmatched.

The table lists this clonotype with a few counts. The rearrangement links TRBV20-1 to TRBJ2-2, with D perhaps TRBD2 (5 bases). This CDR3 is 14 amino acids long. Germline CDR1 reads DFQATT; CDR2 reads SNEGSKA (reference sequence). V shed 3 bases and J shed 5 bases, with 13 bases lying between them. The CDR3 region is CSASGLAGTGELFF. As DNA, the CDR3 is TGCAGTGCTAGCGGGCTAGCTGGTACCGGGGAGCTGTTTTTT.

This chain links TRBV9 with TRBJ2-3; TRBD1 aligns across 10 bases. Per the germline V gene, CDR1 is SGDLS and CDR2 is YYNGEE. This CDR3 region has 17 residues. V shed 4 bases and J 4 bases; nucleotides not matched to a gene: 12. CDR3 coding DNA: TGTGCCAGCAGCCTACAGGGGGGGACAGGGGTTCCAGATACGCAGTATTTT. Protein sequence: CASSLQGGTGVPDTQYF.

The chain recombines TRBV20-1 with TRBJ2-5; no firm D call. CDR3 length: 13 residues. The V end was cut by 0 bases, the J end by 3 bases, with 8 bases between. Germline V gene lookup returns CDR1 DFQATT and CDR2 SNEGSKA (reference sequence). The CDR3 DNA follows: TGCAGTGCTAGAGATATCCAGAAAGAGACCCAGTACTTC. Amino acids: CSARDIQKETQYF.

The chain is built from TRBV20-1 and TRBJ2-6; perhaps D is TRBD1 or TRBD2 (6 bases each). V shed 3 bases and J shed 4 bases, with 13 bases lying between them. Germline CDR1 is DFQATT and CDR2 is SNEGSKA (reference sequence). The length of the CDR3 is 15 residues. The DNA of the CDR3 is TGCAGTGCTAGCGCCCGGGGGACAGGGGCCAACGTCCTGACTTTC. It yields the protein CSASARGTGANVLTF.

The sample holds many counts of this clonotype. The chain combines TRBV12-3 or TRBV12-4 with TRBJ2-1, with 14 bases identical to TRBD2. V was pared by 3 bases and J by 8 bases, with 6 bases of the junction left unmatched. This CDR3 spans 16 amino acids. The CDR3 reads CASSFGLAGGVDEQFF. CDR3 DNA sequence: TGTGCCAGCAGTTTCGGACTAGCGGGAGGTGTTGATGAGCAGTTCTTC.

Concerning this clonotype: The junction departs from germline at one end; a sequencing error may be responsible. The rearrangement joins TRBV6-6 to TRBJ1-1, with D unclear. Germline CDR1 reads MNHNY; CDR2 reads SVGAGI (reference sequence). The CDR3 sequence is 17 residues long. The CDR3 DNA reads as TGTGCCGGCAGTTACTTAGGTGCCGGGCCGCAGAACACTGAAGCTTTCTTT. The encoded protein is CAGSYLGAGPQNTEAFF.

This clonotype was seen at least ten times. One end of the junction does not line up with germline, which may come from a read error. The CDR3, as DNA: TGCAGTGCGAGAGAGACCCGAACGTGGACAGGGCGCTACGAGCAGTACTTC. Its translation is CSARETRTWTGRYEQYF. The chain employs TRBV20-1 and TRBJ2-7; 8 bases fit TRBD1. The germline V gene has CDR1 DFQATT and CDR2 SNEGSKA (reference sequence). This CDR3 has 17 amino acids.

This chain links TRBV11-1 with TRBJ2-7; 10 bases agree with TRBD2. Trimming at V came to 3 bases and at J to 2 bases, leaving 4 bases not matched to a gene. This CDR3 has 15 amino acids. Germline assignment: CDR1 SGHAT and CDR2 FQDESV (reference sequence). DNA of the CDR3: TGTGCCAGCAGCTTCCTAAGCGGGAGGGCCTACGAGCAGTACTTC. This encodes CASSFLSGRAYEQYF.

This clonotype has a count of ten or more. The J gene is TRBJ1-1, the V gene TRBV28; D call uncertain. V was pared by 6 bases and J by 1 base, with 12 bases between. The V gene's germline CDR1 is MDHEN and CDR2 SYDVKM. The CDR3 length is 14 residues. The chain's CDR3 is CASRLTVGNTEAFF. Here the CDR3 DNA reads TGTGCCAGCAGGCTCACAGTCGGGAACACTGAAGCTTTCTTT.

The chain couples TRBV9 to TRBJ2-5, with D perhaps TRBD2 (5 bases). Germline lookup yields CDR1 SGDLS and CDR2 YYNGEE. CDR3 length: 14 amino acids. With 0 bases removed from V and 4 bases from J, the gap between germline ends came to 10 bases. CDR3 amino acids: CASSVVMAGETQYF. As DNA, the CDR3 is TGTGCCAGCAGCGTAGTAATGGCGGGAGAGACCCAGTACTTC.

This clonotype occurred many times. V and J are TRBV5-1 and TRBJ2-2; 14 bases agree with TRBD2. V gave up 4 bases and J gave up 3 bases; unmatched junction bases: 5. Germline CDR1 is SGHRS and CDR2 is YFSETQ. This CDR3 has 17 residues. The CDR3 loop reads CASSGTSGSWDTGELFF. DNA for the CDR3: TGCGCCAGCAGCGGGACTAGCGGGAGCTGGGACACCGGGGAGCTGTTTTTT.

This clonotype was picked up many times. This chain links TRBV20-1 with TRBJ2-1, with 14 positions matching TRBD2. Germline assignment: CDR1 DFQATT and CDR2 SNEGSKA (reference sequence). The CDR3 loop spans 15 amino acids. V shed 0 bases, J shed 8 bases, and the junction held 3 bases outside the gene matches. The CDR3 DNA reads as TGCAGTGCTAGAGAGACTAGCGGGAGGGTCTATGAGCAGTTCTTC. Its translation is CSARETSGRVYEQFF.

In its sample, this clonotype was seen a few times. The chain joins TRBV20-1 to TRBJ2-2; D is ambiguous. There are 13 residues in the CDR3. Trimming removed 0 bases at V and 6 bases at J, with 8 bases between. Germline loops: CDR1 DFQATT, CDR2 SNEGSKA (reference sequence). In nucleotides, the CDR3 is TGCAGTGCTAGAGATTCAGTTGCCGGGGAGCTGTTTTTT. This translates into CSARDSVAGELFF.

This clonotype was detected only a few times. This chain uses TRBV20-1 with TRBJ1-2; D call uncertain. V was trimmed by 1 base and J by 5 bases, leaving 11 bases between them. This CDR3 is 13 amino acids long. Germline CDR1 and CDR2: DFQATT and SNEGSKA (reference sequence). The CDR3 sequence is CSARVHPGYGYTF. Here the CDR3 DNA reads TGCAGTGCTAGAGTCCACCCCGGGTATGGCTACACCTTC.

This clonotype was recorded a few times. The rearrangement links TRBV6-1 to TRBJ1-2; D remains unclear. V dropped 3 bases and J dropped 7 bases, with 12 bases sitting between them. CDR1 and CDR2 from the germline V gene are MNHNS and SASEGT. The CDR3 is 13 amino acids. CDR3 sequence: CASSETNDGGYTF. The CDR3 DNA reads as TGTGCCAGCAGTGAGACGAACGACGGTGGCTACACCTTC.

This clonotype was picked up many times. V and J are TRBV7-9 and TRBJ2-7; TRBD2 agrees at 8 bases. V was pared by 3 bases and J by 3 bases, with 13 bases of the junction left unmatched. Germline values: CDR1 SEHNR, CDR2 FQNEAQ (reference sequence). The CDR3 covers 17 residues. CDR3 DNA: TGTGCCAGCAGCTTGGGTCGTCGAGCGGGAGAACGCTACGAGCAGTACTTC. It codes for CASSLGRRAGERYEQYF.

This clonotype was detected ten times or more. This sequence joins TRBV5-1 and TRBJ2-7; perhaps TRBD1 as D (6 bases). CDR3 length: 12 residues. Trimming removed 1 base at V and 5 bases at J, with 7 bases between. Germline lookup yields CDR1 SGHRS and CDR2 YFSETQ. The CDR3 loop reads CASSLTGNEQYF. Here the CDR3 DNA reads TGCGCCAGCAGCTTGACAGGGAACGAGCAGTACTTC.